The rows below give T cell receptor beta chains drawn from one sample of a study of PD-L1 blockade in urothelial cancer. Profiling relied on immunoSEQ multiplex PCR, and the TCRdb table lists in-frame clones only, not all of them. This table has 40,000 to 55,000 clones, about 86% appearing once. Specimen: PBMCs, collected around atezolizumab (anti-PD-L1) treatment. The receptors stem from a man in his fifties or sixties with urothelial cancer. Each CDR3 is given with its conserved first and last residue. The D gene is left open where the match is weak. A clone size is listed for some rows: how often the clone was seen (once, few, many), or a class if it is expanded.

clone size: .
CDR3 length: 16
J gene: TRBJ2-1
V gene: TRBV4-3
D gene: TRBD2
CDR3 protein: CASSQDLAGGRDEQFF
CDR3 DNA: TGCGCCAGCAGCCAAGACTTAGCGGGGGGGCGGGATGAGCAGTTCTTC

clone size: .
CDR3 length: 15
J gene: TRBJ1-6
V gene: TRBV19
D gene: .
CDR3 protein: CASSLESSYNSPLHF
CDR3 DNA: TGTGCCAGTAGTCTGGAGAGCTCCTATAATTCACCCCTCCACTTT

clone size: .
CDR3 length: 16
J gene: TRBJ2-5
V gene: TRBV19
D gene: TRBD2
CDR3 protein: CASSIGASGSQETQYF
CDR3 DNA: TGTGCCAGTAGTATAGGGGCTAGCGGGAGCCAAGAGACCCAGTACTTC

clone size: .
CDR3 length: 14
J gene: TRBJ2-5
V gene: TRBV2
D gene: TRBD2
CDR3 protein: CASSVALAGETQYF
CDR3 DNA: TGTGCCAGCAGTGTTGCACTAGCGGGAGAGACCCAGTACTTC

clone size: .
CDR3 length: 13
J gene: TRBJ1-1
V gene: TRBV5-1
D gene: .
CDR3 protein: CASSFPGGTEAFF
CDR3 DNA: TGCGCCAGCAGCTTTCCCGGGGGCACTGAAGCTTTCTTT

clone size: .
CDR3 length: 15
J gene: TRBJ1-2
V gene: TRBV27
D gene: .
CDR3 protein: CASSLGGAISYGYTF
CDR3 DNA: TGTGCCAGCAGTTTAGGGGGGGCGATATCCTATGGCTACACCTTC

clone size: .
CDR3 length: 15
J gene: TRBJ1-2
V gene: TRBV14
D gene: .
CDR3 protein: CASSPRAGHQDGYTF
CDR3 DNA: TGTGCCAGCAGCCCCAGGGCAGGGCATCAAGATGGCTACACCTTC

clone size: .
CDR3 length: 17
J gene: TRBJ1-1
V gene: TRBV5-4
D gene: TRBD1
CDR3 protein: CASSPAGAGRGDTEAFF
CDR3 DNA: TGTGCCAGCAGCCCAGCGGGGGCGGGCAGGGGGGACACTGAAGCTTTCTTT

clone size: .
CDR3 length: 15
J gene: TRBJ2-2
V gene: TRBV10-3
D gene: TRBD1
CDR3 protein: CAISPGQGVSGELFF
CDR3 DNA: TGTGCCATCAGCCCGGGACAGGGGGTTTCCGGGGAGCTGTTTTTT

clone size: .
CDR3 length: 14
J gene: TRBJ2-3
V gene: TRBV5-4
D gene: TRBD1
CDR3 protein: CASKDRGSPDTQYF
CDR3 DNA: TGTGCCAGCAAGGACAGGGGGTCCCCAGATACGCAGTATTTT

clone size: .
CDR3 length: 14
J gene: TRBJ2-1
V gene: TRBV2
D gene: TRBD2
CDR3 protein: CASGRLAGEVEQFF
CDR3 DNA: TGTGCCAGCGGGAGACTAGCGGGAGAGGTTGAGCAGTTCTTC

clone size: few
CDR3 length: 14
J gene: TRBJ1-2
V gene: TRBV10-1
D gene: .
CDR3 protein: CASSESAGSNGYTF
CDR3 DNA: TGCGCCAGCAGTGAGTCGGCAGGGTCTAATGGCTACACCTTC

clone size: .
CDR3 length: 15
J gene: TRBJ1-4
V gene: TRBV6-1
D gene: .
CDR3 protein: CASRVGPGGGEKLFF
CDR3 DNA: TGTGCCAGCAGGGTTGGACCCGGAGGAGGTGAAAAACTGTTTTTT

clone size: .
CDR3 length: 16
J gene: TRBJ2-5
V gene: TRBV9
D gene: .
CDR3 protein: CASSVGAWEGGETQYF
CDR3 DNA: TGTGCCAGCAGCGTCGGTGCTTGGGAAGGGGGAGAGACCCAGTACTTC

clone size: .
CDR3 length: 15
J gene: TRBJ2-7
V gene: TRBV6-6
D gene: TRBD2
CDR3 protein: CASSYVGGAEYEQYF
CDR3 DNA: TGTGCCAGCAGTTACGTGGGAGGGGCGGAATACGAGCAGTACTTC

clone size: .
CDR3 length: 14
J gene: TRBJ2-3
V gene: TRBV6-1
D gene: TRBD2
CDR3 protein: CASSSSGRSDTQYF
CDR3 DNA: TGTGCCAGCAGTTCTAGCGGGAGATCAGATACGCAGTATTTT

clone size: .
CDR3 length: 16
J gene: TRBJ1-1
V gene: TRBV9
D gene: TRBD1
CDR3 protein: CASSVGTGIRSTEAFF
CDR3 DNA: TGTGCCAGCAGCGTGGGGACAGGGATTCGTTCGACTGAAGCTTTCTTT

clone size: .
CDR3 length: 11
J gene: TRBJ1-1
V gene: TRBV25-1
D gene: .
CDR3 protein: CASITRTEAFF
CDR3 DNA: TGTGCCAGCATAACCCGGACTGAAGCTTTCTTT

clone size: .
CDR3 length: 14
J gene: TRBJ2-4
V gene: TRBV2
D gene: TRBD2
CDR3 protein: CASRTSGLRYIQYF
CDR3 DNA: TGTGCCAGCAGGACTAGCGGGTTACGGTACATTCAGTACTTC

clone size: .
CDR3 length: 13
J gene: TRBJ1-2
V gene: TRBV6-4
D gene: TRBD1
CDR3 protein: CASRGQGIDGYTF
CDR3 DNA: TGTGCCAGCAGGGGACAGGGGATAGATGGCTACACCTTC

clone size: .
CDR3 length: 15
J gene: TRBJ2-7
V gene: TRBV14
D gene: TRBD2
CDR3 protein: CASSQLAGESYEQYF
CDR3 DNA: TGTGCCAGCAGCCAACTAGCGGGGGAAAGCTACGAGCAGTACTTC

clone size: once
CDR3 length: 17
J gene: TRBJ2-3
V gene: TRBV4-1
D gene: TRBD2
CDR3 protein: CASSQAGGGPSTDTQYF
CDR3 DNA: TGCGCCAGCAGCCAGGCCGGGGGGGGGCCTAGCACAGATACGCAGTATTTT

clone size: once
CDR3 length: 14
J gene: TRBJ2-7
V gene: TRBV4-1
D gene: .
CDR3 protein: CASSQDGQGGEQYF
CDR3 DNA: TGCGCCAGCAGCCAAGATGGGCAGGGAGGCGAGCAGTACTTC

clone size: .
CDR3 length: 13
J gene: TRBJ2-4
V gene: TRBV18
D gene: TRBD2
CDR3 protein: CASSPPGGDIQYF
CDR3 DNA: TGTGCCAGCTCACCACCGGGGGGGGACATTCAGTACTTC

clone size: .
CDR3 length: 13
J gene: TRBJ2-7
V gene: TRBV11-2
D gene: .
CDR3 protein: CASSLPGPYEQYF
CDR3 DNA: TGTGCCAGCAGCTTACCAGGCCCCTACGAGCAGTACTTC

clone size: .
CDR3 length: 19
J gene: TRBJ2-7
V gene: TRBV4-2
D gene: TRBD2
CDR3 protein: CASSQDGPRTSGGSYEQYF
CDR3 DNA: TGTGCCAGCAGCCAAGATGGGCCTCGGACTAGCGGGGGCTCCTACGAGCAGTACTTC

clone size: once
CDR3 length: 15
J gene: TRBJ2-1
V gene: TRBV5-6
D gene: TRBD1
CDR3 protein: CASSFRDRGALGQFF
CDR3 DNA: TGTGCCAGCAGCTTCAGGGACAGGGGGGCTCTAGGGCAGTTCTTC

clone size: .
CDR3 length: 15
J gene: TRBJ1-1
V gene: TRBV27
D gene: .
CDR3 protein: CASSLAGTKNTEAFF
CDR3 DNA: TGTGCCAGCAGTTTAGCCGGGACAAAGAACACTGAAGCTTTCTTT

clone size: .
CDR3 length: 20
J gene: TRBJ2-1
V gene: TRBV30
D gene: .
CDR3 protein: CAWSVSPPGLWVAAYNEQFF
CDR3 DNA: TGTGCCTGGAGTGTATCACCCCCGGGACTGTGGGTAGCGGCTTACAATGAGCAGTTCTTC

clone size: .
CDR3 length: 15
J gene: TRBJ2-6
V gene: TRBV6-1
D gene: .
CDR3 protein: CASSGDRTGANVLTF
CDR3 DNA: TGTGCCAGCAGTGGCGATAGAACTGGGGCCAACGTCCTGACTTTC

clone size: .
CDR3 length: 13
J gene: TRBJ1-1
V gene: TRBV6-5
D gene: .
CDR3 protein: CASSTGGVTEAFF
CDR3 DNA: TGTGCCAGCAGCACGGGAGGAGTCACTGAAGCTTTCTTT

clone size: .
CDR3 length: 14
J gene: TRBJ2-7
V gene: TRBV11-2
D gene: .
CDR3 protein: CASREQASSYEQYF
CDR3 DNA: TGTGCCAGCAGGGAACAGGCGAGCTCCTACGAGCAGTACTTC

clone size: .
CDR3 length: 15
J gene: TRBJ2-1
V gene: TRBV29-1
D gene: TRBD1
CDR3 protein: CSVARAGGPLNEQFF
CDR3 DNA: TGCAGCGTTGCCCGTGCAGGGGGTCCGCTCAATGAGCAGTTCTTC

clone size: once
CDR3 length: 16
J gene: TRBJ2-7
V gene: TRBV19
D gene: TRBD2
CDR3 protein: CASSIEAGGPSVEQYF
CDR3 DNA: TGTGCCAGTAGTATTGAAGCGGGAGGGCCGTCCGTCGAGCAGTACTTC

clone size: .
CDR3 length: 15
J gene: TRBJ2-3
V gene: TRBV18
D gene: TRBD1
CDR3 protein: CASSPPGQGPDTQYF
CDR3 DNA: TGTGCCAGCTCACCACCGGGACAGGGACCAGATACGCAGTATTTT

clone size: .
CDR3 length: 15
J gene: TRBJ2-3
V gene: TRBV5-1
D gene: .
CDR3 protein: CASSLGQLIADTQYF
CDR3 DNA: TGCGCCAGCAGCTTGGGACAGTTGATAGCAGATACGCAGTATTTT

clone size: .
CDR3 length: 14
J gene: TRBJ1-1
V gene: TRBV5-1
D gene: TRBD1
CDR3 protein: CASSPGTGNTEAFF
CDR3 DNA: TGCGCCAGCAGTCCCGGGACAGGGAACACTGAAGCTTTCTTT

clone size: .
CDR3 length: 17
J gene: TRBJ2-6
V gene: TRBV9
D gene: TRBD1
CDR3 protein: CASSTGTGYAGANVLTF
CDR3 DNA: TGTGCCAGCAGCACCGGGACAGGGTACGCTGGGGCCAACGTCCTGACTTTC

clone size: once
CDR3 length: 13
J gene: TRBJ2-5
V gene: TRBV7-7
D gene: .
CDR3 protein: CASSSGQQETQYF
CDR3 DNA: TGTGCTAGCAGCTCAGGACAGCAAGAGACCCAGTACTTC

clone size: .
CDR3 length: 15
J gene: TRBJ2-1
V gene: TRBV5-1
D gene: TRBD1
CDR3 protein: CASSTQGGVVNEQFF
CDR3 DNA: TGCGCCAGCAGCACACAGGGGGGAGTGGTGAATGAGCAGTTCTTC

clone size: .
CDR3 length: 15
J gene: TRBJ2-7
V gene: TRBV7-2
D gene: TRBD1
CDR3 protein: CASKLGGQGSHEQYF
CDR3 DNA: TGTGCCAGCAAATTGGGGGGACAGGGCAGCCACGAGCAGTACTTC

clone size: .
CDR3 length: 16
J gene: TRBJ1-4
V gene: TRBV5-8
D gene: .
CDR3 protein: CASSLLFGATNEKLFF
CDR3 DNA: TGTGCCAGCAGCTTGCTTTTCGGAGCAACTAATGAAAAACTGTTTTTT

clone size: .
CDR3 length: 15
J gene: TRBJ2-3
V gene: TRBV11-3
D gene: .
CDR3 protein: CASSLGLSSTDTQYF
CDR3 DNA: TGTGCCAGCAGCTTAGGGCTCTCTAGCACAGATACGCAGTATTTT

clone size: .
CDR3 length: 14
J gene: TRBJ2-7
V gene: TRBV5-1
D gene: .
CDR3 protein: CASSPHRSSYEQYF
CDR3 DNA: TGCGCCAGCAGCCCGCACCGTAGCTCCTACGAGCAGTACTTC

clone size: once
CDR3 length: 15
J gene: TRBJ1-2
V gene: TRBV6-1
D gene: .
CDR3 protein: CASSEGDSSQVGYTF
CDR3 DNA: TGTGCCAGCAGTGAGGGGGACTCATCTCAGGTTGGCTACACCTTC

clone size: .
CDR3 length: 14
J gene: TRBJ1-1
V gene: TRBV10-2
D gene: .
CDR3 protein: CASKQELMNTEAFF
CDR3 DNA: TGCGCCAGCAAACAGGAGCTTATGAACACTGAAGCTTTCTTT

clone size: .
CDR3 length: 15
J gene: TRBJ1-1
V gene: TRBV19
D gene: TRBD1
CDR3 protein: CASSPQHRGETEAFF
CDR3 DNA: TGTGCCAGTAGTCCACAACACAGGGGCGAAACTGAAGCTTTCTTT

clone size: .
CDR3 length: 14
J gene: TRBJ1-1
V gene: TRBV5-5
D gene: .
CDR3 protein: CASSPQSLSTEAFF
CDR3 DNA: TGTGCCAGCAGCCCACAGTCCTTGAGCACTGAAGCTTTCTTT

clone size: .
CDR3 length: 14
J gene: TRBJ1-5
V gene: TRBV12-5
D gene: TRBD1
CDR3 protein: CASGPTGDGQPQHF
CDR3 DNA: TGTGCTAGTGGGCCAACAGGGGACGGTCAGCCCCAGCATTTT

clone size: .
CDR3 length: 15
J gene: TRBJ2-7
V gene: TRBV6-5
D gene: .
CDR3 protein: CASSYEASPFYEQYF
CDR3 DNA: TGTGCCAGCAGCTATGAGGCTAGCCCTTTCTACGAGCAGTACTTC

clone size: .
CDR3 length: 12
J gene: TRBJ2-1
V gene: TRBV6-5
D gene: TRBD1
CDR3 protein: CATRDRGFEQFF
CDR3 DNA: TGTGCCACCCGGGACAGGGGGTTTGAGCAGTTCTTC